Each of the 26 T cell receptor beta chains below was sequenced from the same sample in a study of response to subunit inactivated influenza vaccine. TCRdb called the RT-PCR reads again in MiXCR, with one record for every CDR3 protein. The table has roughly 700,000 distinct CDR3 sequences, over 11% seen once. Specimen: PBMCs from blood, collected approximately 15 days before vaccination. Every receptor here comes from a middle-aged man who received an inactivated influenza vaccine.

In this sample, this clonotype turned up a few times. As DNA, the CDR3 is TGTGCCAGCAGCCGAACTAGCGGGGGGGGGCCGTGGACCCAGTACTTC. This gives the protein CASSRTSGGGPWTQYF. The rearrangement uses TRBV12-3 or TRBV12-4 and TRBJ2-5, with 13 bases aligning to TRBD2. Losses at the gene ends were 6 bases for V and 7 bases for J; bases not matched to a gene: 11. The CDR3 covers 16 residues.

The sample holds a few counts of this clonotype. The chain uses TRBV6-5 and TRBJ1-4, with TRBD1 matching 10 bases. The germline gives CDR1 MNHEY, CDR2 SVGAGI. The CDR3 runs 14 residues. V lost 2 bases to trimming and J lost 7 bases; unmatched junction nucleotides: 1. The CDR3 nucleotides are TGTGCCAGCAGTTACCGGGACAGGGGTGAAAAACTGTTTTTT. Residues: CASSYRDRGEKLFF.

This clonotype was seen more than once but under ten times. This CDR3 is CSAFEGQNTGELFF. The CDR3 DNA sequence: TGCAGTGCTTTCGAGGGTCAGAACACCGGGGAGCTGTTTTTT. V is TRBV20-1 and J is TRBJ2-2; D might be TRBD2 (5 bases). The CDR3 has 14 amino acids. CDR1 and CDR2 from the germline V gene are DFQATT and SNEGSKA (reference sequence). V was cut by 5 bases and J by 1 base, with 11 bases left in between.

This chain joins TRBV3-1 and TRBJ2-7, with D possibly matching TRBD2 (5 bases). The CDR3 totals 15 residues. Trimming took 4 bases from V and 2 from J, leaving 15 bases between them. Looked up from germline, CDR1 is LGHDT and CDR2 is YNNKEL (reference sequence). CDR3 DNA: TGTGCCAGCAGCCCCGGGATGCTCATCACCTACGAGCAGTACTTC. Its protein is CASSPGMLITYEQYF.

The V and J genes are TRBV7-2 and TRBJ2-3, with D perhaps matching TRBD2 (5 bases). The CDR3 totals 15 residues. The germline CDR1 and CDR2 sequences are SGHTA and FQGNSA. V lost 6 bases, J lost 3 bases, and 16 bases lay in between. The CDR3 loop reads CASRRRAPGTDTQYF. CDR3 sequence (DNA): TGTGCCAGCAGAAGAAGGGCCCCGGGGACAGATACGCAGTATTTT.

This clonotype showed up many times. V gene TRBV12-3 or TRBV12-4 combines with J gene TRBJ2-3; no clear D gene. V was cut by 2 bases and J by 4 bases, with 16 bases left in between. There are 16 residues in the CDR3. CDR3 nucleotides: TGTGCCAGCAGTTTAACGGTCGCCCCTTCGGCAGATACGCAGTATTTT. Translating gives CASSLTVAPSADTQYF.

This clonotype was recorded many times. The chain employs TRBV7-2 and TRBJ2-2; the D gene is possibly TRBD2 (6 bases). The CDR3 is 17 amino acids. Germline CDR1 and CDR2: SGHTA and FQGNSA. V was shortened by 5 bases and J by 0 bases, with 16 bases between the two germline ends. The CDR3 DNA follows: TGTGCCAGCAGCCCTATGGAGGGGAATGCGAACACCGGGGAGCTGTTTTTT. Its translation is CASSPMEGNANTGELFF.

V gene TRBV12-3 or TRBV12-4 combines with J gene TRBJ2-7, with TRBD2 matching over 10 bases. With V trimmed by 6 bases and J by 0 bases, 11 bases remained unmatched. The CDR3 extends over 17 amino acids. CDR3 loop: CASSPAGGSLLSYEQYF. DNA for the CDR3: TGTGCCAGCAGCCCAGCGGGGGGGAGTCTCCTCTCCTACGAGCAGTACTTC.

This clonotype came up a few times. The chain employs TRBV28 and TRBJ1-1; 11 nucleotides agree with TRBD1. Germline values: CDR1 MDHEN, CDR2 SYDVKM. V shed 5 bases and J 0 bases; nucleotides not matched to a gene: 8. This CDR3 contains 17 residues. CDR3 sequence (DNA): TGTGCCAGCAGTCTCCACGGGACAGGGGGGATGAACACTGAAGCTTTCTTT. Translated, it gives CASSLHGTGGMNTEAFF.

This clonotype came up a few times. This chain uses TRBV11-1 with TRBJ2-5; D assignment may be TRBD1 or TRBD2 (6 bases each). This CDR3 contains 16 residues. Germline V gene data show CDR1 as SGHAT and CDR2 as FQDESV (reference sequence). The V end lost 3 bases, the J end lost 1 base, and 15 bases lay between the germline ends. The CDR3, as DNA: TGTGCCAGCAGCTTGGCGGGAAACAGGGCCCAAGAGACCCAGTACTTC. It encodes CASSLAGNRAQETQYF.

Ten or more counts support this clonotype. The chain recombines TRBV4-3 with TRBJ2-1; 10 bases are a match to TRBD2. This CDR3 is built from 17 residues. V trimming: 0 bases; J trimming: 0 bases; junction bases outside the gene matches: 2. Germline V CDR1 and CDR2: LGHNA, YSLEER. The CDR3 DNA reads as TGCGCCAGCAGCCAAGAGGCTAGCGGGAGCTCCTACAATGAGCAGTTCTTC. Translated, it gives CASSQEASGSSYNEQFF.

The chain links TRBV4-2 to TRBJ2-7; D is undetermined. The V and J ends lost 3 bases and 7 bases respectively, with 10 bases between them. Germline V gives CDR1 LGHNA, CDR2 YNFKEQ. There are 12 residues in the CDR3. The CDR3 here is CASSHRDGEQYF. Here the CDR3 DNA reads TGTGCCAGCAGCCACAGAGATGGAGAGCAGTACTTC.

This clonotype was observed a handful of times. The J gene is TRBJ2-7, the V gene TRBV6-2 or TRBV6-3; no clear D. The CDR3 totals 16 residues. V was cut by 0 bases and J by 1 base, with 13 bases left in between. Germline V gives CDR1 MNHEY, CDR2 SVGEGT. CDR3 in amino acids: CASSYSIVRASYEQYF. CDR3 sequence (DNA): TGTGCCAGCAGTTACTCGATCGTTAGGGCGTCCTACGAGCAGTACTTC.

A few counts support this clonotype. CDR3 region: CASSRTGEIETQYF. In nucleotides, the CDR3 is TGTGCCAGCAGCCGGACAGGGGAGATAGAGACCCAGTACTTC. The V and J genes are TRBV7-2 and TRBJ2-5; 9 nucleotides line up with TRBD1. Germline CDR1 SGHTA, CDR2 FQGNSA. The CDR3 is made up of 14 amino acids. The V and J ends lost 5 bases and 4 bases, in that order; junction bases with no gene match: 5.

The sample holds many counts of this clonotype. The gene calls are TRBV28 and TRBJ1-2; 7 bases are a match to TRBD1. The CDR3 spans 13 residues. The germline gives CDR1 MDHEN, CDR2 SYDVKM. V was pared by 2 bases and J by 9 bases, with 6 bases of the junction left unmatched. The CDR3 region is CASSLDRASSYTF. The DNA of the CDR3 is TGTGCCAGCAGTTTAGACAGGGCTAGCAGCTACACCTTC.

This clonotype was seen only a few times. The chain joins TRBV6-1 to TRBJ1-5; TRBD1 agrees at 7 bases. The CDR3 has 13 amino acids. Germline V lookup: CDR1 MNHNS, CDR2 SASEGT. V trimming: 8 bases; J trimming: 9 bases; junction bases outside the gene matches: 10. The CDR3, as DNA: TGTGCCAGCTTCGGACAGGTCGGTTTGCCCCAGCATTTT. Translated, it gives CASFGQVGLPQHF.

The genes are TRBV9 and TRBJ2-2; D may be TRBD1 (5 bases). The CDR3 is 17 residues long. V was clipped by 5 bases and J by 0 bases, with 17 bases between them. The germline V gene has CDR1 SGDLS and CDR2 YYNGEE. The CDR3 is CASSLYWTPPNTGELFF. In nucleotides, the CDR3 is TGTGCCAGCAGTTTATACTGGACACCTCCGAACACCGGGGAGCTGTTTTTT.

The J gene is TRBJ2-5, the V gene TRBV5-5, with no clear D. V lost 4 bases, J lost 7 bases, and 23 bases lay in between. The CDR3 totals 16 residues. Germline-derived CDR1 and CDR2 are SGHKS and YYEKEE (reference sequence). In DNA, the CDR3 is TGTGCCAGCAGCCTGGCGGCCCCGACTCGAAGTGGGACCCAGTACTTC. Its protein product is CASSLAAPTRSGTQYF.

This clonotype has just a few counts. The rearrangement joins TRBV4-1 to TRBJ1-2; 8 bases agree with TRBD1. With V trimmed by 0 bases and J by 8 bases, 2 bases remained unmatched. This CDR3 region has 13 residues. The V gene's germline CDR1 is MGHRA and CDR2 YSYEKL. DNA of the CDR3: TGCGCCAGCAGCCAAGAAACAGGGGGAGGCTACACCTTC. Translating it yields CASSQETGGGYTF.

This rearrangement joins TRBV11-2 to TRBJ2-2; TRBD1 agrees at 9 bases. Germline assignment: CDR1 SGHAT and CDR2 FQNNGV. V was clipped by 1 base and J by 6 bases; unmatched bases: 6. This CDR3 spans 16 amino acids. CDR3 loop: CASSLGGTGFPGELFF. The CDR3 DNA follows: TGTGCCAGCAGCTTAGGTGGGACAGGGTTCCCCGGGGAGCTGTTTTTT.

The rearrangement links TRBV7-8 to TRBJ1-5, with 8 bases that match TRBD1. Losses at the gene ends were 0 bases for V and 5 bases for J; bases not matched to a gene: 6. Per the germline V gene, CDR1 is SGHVS and CDR2 is FQNEAQ. This CDR3 is built from 16 residues. The CDR3 nucleotides read TGTGCCAGCAGCTTAGCGGGACAGGTGGTGTATCAGCCCCAGCATTTT. Translation: CASSLAGQVVYQPQHF.

At least ten counts were recorded for this clonotype. This rearrangement joins TRBV11-3 to TRBJ2-7, with 7 bases identical to TRBD1. Unmatched junction bases numbered 11, after V lost 4 bases and J lost 5 bases. The CDR3 has 15 amino acids. CDR1 SGHNT and CDR2 YENEEA come from the germline V gene. CDR3 loop: CASSSRSGGNHEQYF. The CDR3 DNA follows: TGTGCCAGCAGCTCTAGATCAGGGGGAAACCACGAGCAGTACTTC.

In this sample, this clonotype turned up many times. The chain employs TRBV27 and TRBJ2-4, with TRBD1 identical over 11 bases. The germline V gene has CDR1 MNHEY and CDR2 SMNVEV (reference sequence). V lost 2 bases to trimming and J lost 6 bases; unmatched junction nucleotides: 9. The CDR3 has 17 amino acids. The CDR3 loop reads CASSLGSGQGAGNIQYF. In DNA, the CDR3 is TGTGCCAGCAGTTTAGGAAGTGGACAGGGGGCAGGAAACATTCAGTACTTC.

There are a few counts of this clonotype. J is TRBJ2-5 and V is TRBV7-2, with D tentatively TRBD1 (6 bases). Per the germline V gene, CDR1 is SGHTA and CDR2 is FQGNSA. The CDR3 totals 15 residues. Trimming left V 4 bases short and J 2 bases short, with 14 bases between. The CDR3 sequence: CASSSQTGRQETQYF. The DNA of the CDR3 is TGTGCCAGCAGCTCCCAGACAGGACGACAAGAGACCCAGTACTTC.

This clonotype has a handful of counts. This chain links TRBV2 with TRBJ2-1, with D possibly being TRBD1 (8 bases). The CDR3 loop spans 15 amino acids. The ends were cut back, 3 bases at V and 7 bases at J, with 16 bases in the middle. From germline, CDR1 is SNHLY and CDR2 FYNNEI. The CDR3 region is CASSDGRGRENEQFF. DNA of the CDR3: TGTGCCAGCAGTGACGGCAGGGGGCGGGAGAATGAGCAGTTCTTC.

This clonotype was seen ten or more times. This rearrangement joins TRBV15 to TRBJ1-1, with D unresolved. Germline lookup yields CDR1 LNHNV and CDR2 YYDKDF (reference sequence). Trimming left V 0 bases short and J 0 bases short, with 17 bases between. This CDR3 is built from 18 residues. The CDR3 region is CATSRDLFGELMNTEAFF. CDR3 coding DNA: TGTGCCACCAGCAGAGATCTCTTCGGGGAACTAATGAACACTGAAGCTTTCTTT.